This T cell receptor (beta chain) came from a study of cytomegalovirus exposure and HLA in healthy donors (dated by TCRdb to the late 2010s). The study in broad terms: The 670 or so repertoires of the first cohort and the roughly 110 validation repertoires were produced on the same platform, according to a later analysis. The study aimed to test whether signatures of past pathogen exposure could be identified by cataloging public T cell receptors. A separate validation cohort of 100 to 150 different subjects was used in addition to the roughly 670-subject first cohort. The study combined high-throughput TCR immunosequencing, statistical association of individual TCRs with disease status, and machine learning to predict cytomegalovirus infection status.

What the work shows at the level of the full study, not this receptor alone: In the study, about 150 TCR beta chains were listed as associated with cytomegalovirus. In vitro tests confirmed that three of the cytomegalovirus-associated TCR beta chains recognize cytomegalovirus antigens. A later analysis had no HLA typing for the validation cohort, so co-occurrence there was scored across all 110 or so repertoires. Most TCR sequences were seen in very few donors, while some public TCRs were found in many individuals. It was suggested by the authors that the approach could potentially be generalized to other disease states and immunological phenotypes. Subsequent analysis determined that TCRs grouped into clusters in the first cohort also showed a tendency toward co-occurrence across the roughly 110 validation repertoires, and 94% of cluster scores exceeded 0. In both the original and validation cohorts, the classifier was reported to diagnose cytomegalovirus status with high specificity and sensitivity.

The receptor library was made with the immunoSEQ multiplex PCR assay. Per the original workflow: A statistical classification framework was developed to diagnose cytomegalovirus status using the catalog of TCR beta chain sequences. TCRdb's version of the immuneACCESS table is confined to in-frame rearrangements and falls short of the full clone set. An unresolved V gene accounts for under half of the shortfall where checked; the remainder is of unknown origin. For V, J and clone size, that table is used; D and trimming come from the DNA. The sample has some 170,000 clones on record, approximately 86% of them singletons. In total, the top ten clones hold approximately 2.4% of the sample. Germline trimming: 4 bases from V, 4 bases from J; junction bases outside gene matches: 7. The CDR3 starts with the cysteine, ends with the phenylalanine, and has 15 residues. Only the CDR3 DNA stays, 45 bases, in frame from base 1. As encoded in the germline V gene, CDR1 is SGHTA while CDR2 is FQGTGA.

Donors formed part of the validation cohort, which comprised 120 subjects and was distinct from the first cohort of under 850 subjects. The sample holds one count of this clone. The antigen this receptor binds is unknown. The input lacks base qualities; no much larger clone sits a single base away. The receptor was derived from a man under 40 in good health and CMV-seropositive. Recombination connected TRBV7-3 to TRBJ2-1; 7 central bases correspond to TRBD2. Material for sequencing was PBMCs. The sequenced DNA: TGTGCCAGCAGCTCGGGACTATCCGTTTACAATGAGCAGTTCTTC. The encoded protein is CASSSGLSVYNEQFF. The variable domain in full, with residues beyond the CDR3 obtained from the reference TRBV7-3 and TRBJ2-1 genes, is GAGVSQTPSNKVTEKGKYVELRCDPISGHTALYWYRQSLGQGPEFLIYFQGTGAADDSGLPNDRFFAVRPEGSVSTLKIQRTERGDSAVYLCASSSGLSVYNEQFFGPGTRLTVL.